A selection of T cell receptor beta chains follows, all from one sample in a study of shared clonotypes between healthy human individuals. Clones were read by immunoSEQ multiplex PCR, and TCRdb kept only the in-frame ones, dropping some. The table has roughly 2,500,000 clones, over 85% seen once. Material: naive CD4+ T cells from PBMCs. These receptor sequences come from a man aged 18 to 29 in good health. Some clones in this sample may be carry-over from other donors' samples. Each CDR3 is given with its conserved first and last residue. The D gene is left open where the match is weak. For some rows the clone size is stated as once, few or many, or as a class when expanded; others skip it.

V: TRBV6-5
J: TRBJ1-4
size: -
D: TRBD1
CDR3: CASKPQGANEKLFF
DNA: TGTGCCAGCAAACCCCAGGGGGCTAATGAAAAACTGTTTTTT

V: TRBV6-5
J: TRBJ1-2
size: -
D: -
CDR3: CASSSGTFYGYTF
DNA: TGTGCCAGCAGTTCGGGTACCTTCTATGGCTACACCTTC

V: TRBV7-2
J: TRBJ2-5
size: -
D: -
CDR3: CASSLGLYRAAIQETQYF
DNA: TGTGCCAGCAGCCTTGGGTTATACAGGGCCGCAATCCAAGAGACCCAGTACTTC

V: TRBV7-9
J: TRBJ2-7
size: -
D: -
CDR3: CASSTAKADPYEQYF
DNA: TGTGCCAGCAGCACCGCCAAGGCAGACCCCTACGAGCAGTACTTC

V: TRBV28
J: TRBJ2-7
size: -
D: TRBD2
CDR3: CASVPAGRDEQYF
DNA: TGTGCCAGCGTGCCAGCAGGGAGGGACGAGCAGTACTTC

V: TRBV5-1
J: TRBJ1-2
size: -
D: -
CDR3: CASSPVGQTYGYTF
DNA: TGCGCCAGCAGCCCTGTGGGGCAAACCTATGGCTACACCTTC

V: TRBV18
J: TRBJ2-7
size: -
D: TRBD1
CDR3: CASSAGTGGEQYF
DNA: TGTGCCAGCTCTGCCGGGACAGGGGGCGAGCAGTACTTC

V: TRBV5-1
J: TRBJ2-2
size: once
D: TRBD2
CDR3: CASSLVAGVGRGELFF
DNA: TGCGCCAGCAGCTTAGTAGCGGGAGTTGGGCGCGGGGAGCTGTTTTTT

V: TRBV5-1
J: TRBJ1-2
size: -
D: TRBD1
CDR3: CASSFTGGGGYGYTF
DNA: TGCGCCAGCAGCTTTACAGGGGGCGGTGGCTATGGCTACACCTTC

V: TRBV7-3
J: TRBJ2-4
size: -
D: TRBD1
CDR3: CASSAQGAKNIQYF
DNA: TGTGCCAGCAGCGCCCAGGGGGCAAAAAACATTCAGTACTTC

V: TRBV7-2
J: TRBJ2-3
size: -
D: -
CDR3: CASSSIDTQYF
DNA: TGTGCCAGCAGCTCGATTGATACGCAGTATTTT

V: TRBV4-1
J: TRBJ1-5
size: -
D: TRBD1
CDR3: CASSHKFPGGDNQPQHF
DNA: TGCGCCAGCAGCCACAAATTCCCAGGGGGGGACAATCAGCCCCAGCATTTT

V: TRBV30
J: TRBJ1-2
size: -
D: -
CDR3: CAWSSALGYTF
DNA: TGTGCCTGGAGTTCCGCGTTAGGCTACACCTTC

V: TRBV6-5
J: TRBJ1-1
size: -
D: -
CDR3: CASSYWGRSNTEAFF
DNA: TGTGCCAGCAGTTACTGGGGACGGTCGAACACTGAAGCTTTCTTT